Listed below are T cell receptor beta chains from one sample, sequenced in a study of cytomegalovirus exposure and HLA in healthy donors. Clones were read by immunoSEQ multiplex PCR, and TCRdb kept only the in-frame ones, dropping some. The data contain over 95,000 clones, about 80% of them singletons. Source material: PBMCs. These receptors were collected from a female donor in good health and CMV-seronegative. Both conserved end residues are part of each CDR3. A D gene is named only where the DNA matches it firmly.

J gene | CDR3 length | V gene | D gene | CDR3 protein
TRBJ1-2 | 12 | TRBV19 | . | CASRLQDYGYTF
TRBJ2-3 | 15 | TRBV19 | TRBD2 | CASKDSGGAADTQYF
TRBJ2-1 | 16 | TRBV27 | . | CASSYAGRQLYNEQFF
TRBJ1-4 | 14 | TRBV4-1 | . | CASSQVGGDGKLFF
TRBJ1-5 | 14 | TRBV18 | . | CASWGGAYNQPQHF
TRBJ1-6 | 17 | TRBV4-1 | . | CASSRAEGVRLDSPLHF
TRBJ1-1 | 14 | TRBV5-6 | . | CASSLEGGSTEAFF
TRBJ2-1 | 16 | TRBV7-9 | TRBD2 | CASSLGAGFTYNEQFF
TRBJ1-2 | 13 | TRBV9 | . | CASSPGSTGGYTF
TRBJ2-7 | 14 | TRBV7-9 | TRBD1 | CASTSTGSSYEQYF
TRBJ1-1 | 15 | TRBV30 | . | CAWSLWGTGNTEAFF
TRBJ1-1 | 12 | TRBV7-9 | . | CSSSPRGTEAFF
TRBJ1-6 | 16 | TRBV13 | TRBD1 | CASSLGRGQGHSPLHF
TRBJ2-1 | 16 | TRBV5-1 | . | CASSGLEGPPYNEQFF